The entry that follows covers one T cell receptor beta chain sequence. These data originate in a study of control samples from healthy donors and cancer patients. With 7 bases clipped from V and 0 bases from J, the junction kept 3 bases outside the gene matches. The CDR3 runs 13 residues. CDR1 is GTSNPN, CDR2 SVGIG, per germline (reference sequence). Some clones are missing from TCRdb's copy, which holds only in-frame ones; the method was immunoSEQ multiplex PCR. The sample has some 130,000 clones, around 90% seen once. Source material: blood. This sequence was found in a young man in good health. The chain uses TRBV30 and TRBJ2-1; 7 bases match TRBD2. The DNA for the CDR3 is TGTGCCTCCCTAGCGGCCTCCTACAATGAGCAGTTCTTC. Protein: CASLAASYNEQFF. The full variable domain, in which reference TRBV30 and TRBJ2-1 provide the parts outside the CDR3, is SQTIHQWPATLVQPVGSPLSLECTVEGTSNPNLYWYRQAAGRGLQLLFYSVGIGQISSEVPQNLSASRPQDRQFILSSKKLLLSDSGFYLCASLAASYNEQFFGPGTRLTVL.